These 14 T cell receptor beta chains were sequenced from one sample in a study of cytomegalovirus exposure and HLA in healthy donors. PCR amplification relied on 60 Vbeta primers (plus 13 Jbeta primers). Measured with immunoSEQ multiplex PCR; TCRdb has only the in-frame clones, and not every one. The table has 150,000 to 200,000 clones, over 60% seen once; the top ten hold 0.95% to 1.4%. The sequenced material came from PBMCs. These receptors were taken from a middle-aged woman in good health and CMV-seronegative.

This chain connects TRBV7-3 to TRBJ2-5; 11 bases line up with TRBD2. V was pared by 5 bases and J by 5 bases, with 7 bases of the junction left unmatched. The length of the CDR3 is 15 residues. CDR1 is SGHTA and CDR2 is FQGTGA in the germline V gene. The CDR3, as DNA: TGTGCCAGCAGCCTCGGGACTAGCGGAAGGGAGACCCAGTACTTC. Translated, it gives CASSLGTSGRETQYF.

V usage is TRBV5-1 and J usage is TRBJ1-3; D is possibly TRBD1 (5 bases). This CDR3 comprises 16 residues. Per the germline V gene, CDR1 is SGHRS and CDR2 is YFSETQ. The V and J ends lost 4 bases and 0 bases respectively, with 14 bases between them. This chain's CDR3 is CASSPAGPNSGNTIYF. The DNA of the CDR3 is TGCGCCAGCAGCCCGGCGGGACCGAACTCTGGAAACACCATATATTTT. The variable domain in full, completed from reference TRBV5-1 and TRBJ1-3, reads KAGVTQTPRYLIKTRGQQVTLSCSPISGHRSVSWYQQTPGQGLQFLFEYFSETQRNKGNFPGRFSGRQFSNSRSEMNVSTLELGDSALYLCASSPAGPNSGNTIYFGEGSWLTVV.

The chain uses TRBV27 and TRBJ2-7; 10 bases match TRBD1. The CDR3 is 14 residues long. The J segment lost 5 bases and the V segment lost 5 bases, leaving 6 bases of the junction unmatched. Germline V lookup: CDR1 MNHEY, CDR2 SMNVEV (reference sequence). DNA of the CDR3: TGTGCCAGCAGTAGCCGGGACAGGGGACACGAGCAGTACTTC. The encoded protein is CASSSRDRGHEQYF.

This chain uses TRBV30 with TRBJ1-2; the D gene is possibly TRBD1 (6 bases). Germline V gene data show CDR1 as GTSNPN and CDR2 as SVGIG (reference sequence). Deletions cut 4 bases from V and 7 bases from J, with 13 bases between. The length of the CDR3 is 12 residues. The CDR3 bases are TGTGCCTGGATCCGGAGAGGGGGTGGCTACACCTTC. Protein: CAWIRRGGGYTF.

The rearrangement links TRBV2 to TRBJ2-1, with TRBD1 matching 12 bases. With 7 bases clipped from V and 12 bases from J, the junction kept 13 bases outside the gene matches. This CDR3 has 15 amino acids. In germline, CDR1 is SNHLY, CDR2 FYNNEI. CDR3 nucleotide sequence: TGTGCCAGCAACCCCCTCAGGGACAGGGGGCTCCGGCAGTTCTTC. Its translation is CASNPLRDRGLRQFF.

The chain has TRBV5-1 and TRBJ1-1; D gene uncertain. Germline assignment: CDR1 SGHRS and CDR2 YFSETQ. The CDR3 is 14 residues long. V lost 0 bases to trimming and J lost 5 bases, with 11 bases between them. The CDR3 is CASSLESLRTEAFF. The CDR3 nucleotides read TGCGCCAGCAGCTTGGAAAGTCTACGGACTGAAGCTTTCTTT. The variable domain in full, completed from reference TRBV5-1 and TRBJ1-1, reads KAGVTQTPRYLIKTRGQQVTLSCSPISGHRSVSWYQQTPGQGLQFLFEYFSETQRNKGNFPGRFSGRQFSNSRSEMNVSTLELGDSALYLCASSLESLRTEAFFGQGTRLTVV.

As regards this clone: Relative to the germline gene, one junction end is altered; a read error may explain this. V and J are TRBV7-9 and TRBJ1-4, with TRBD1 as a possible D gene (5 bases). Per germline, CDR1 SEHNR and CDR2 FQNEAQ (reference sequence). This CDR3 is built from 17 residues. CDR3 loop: CSSSLKGAGRTNEKLFF. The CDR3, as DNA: TGTTCCAGCAGCTTAAAAGGGGCAGGTCGAACTAATGAAAAACTGTTTTTT. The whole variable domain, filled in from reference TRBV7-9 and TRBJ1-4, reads DTGVSQNPRHKITKRGQNVTFRCDPISEHNRLYWYRQTLGQGPEFLTYFQNEAQLEKSRLLSDRFSAERPKGSFSTLEIQRTEQGDSAMYLCSSSLKGAGRTNEKLFFGSGTQLSVL.

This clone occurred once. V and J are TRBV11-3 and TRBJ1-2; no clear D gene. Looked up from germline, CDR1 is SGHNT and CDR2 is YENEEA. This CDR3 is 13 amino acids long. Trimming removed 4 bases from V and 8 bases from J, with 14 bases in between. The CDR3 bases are TGTGCCAGCAGCTCCTCTAGGAGGCGGGGCTACACCTTC. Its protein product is CASSSSRRRGYTF.

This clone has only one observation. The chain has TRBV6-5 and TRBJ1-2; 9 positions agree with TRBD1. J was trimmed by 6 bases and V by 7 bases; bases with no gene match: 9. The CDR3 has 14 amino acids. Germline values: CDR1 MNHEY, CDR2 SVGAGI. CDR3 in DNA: TGTGCCAGCACCAAAGGGGGGACAGGGAATGGCTACACCTTC. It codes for CASTKGGTGNGYTF.

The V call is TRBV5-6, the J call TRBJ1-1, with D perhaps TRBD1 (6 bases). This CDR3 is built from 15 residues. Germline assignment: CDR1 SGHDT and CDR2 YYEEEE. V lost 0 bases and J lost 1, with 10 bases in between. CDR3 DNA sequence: TGTGCCAGCAGCTTGGTATTGGGGGCGAACACTGAAGCTTTCTTT. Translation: CASSLVLGANTEAFF.

The CDR3 loop is CASSEGVASNEQYV. The CDR3 DNA follows: TGTGCCAGCAGTGAAGGGGTAGCTTCCAACGAGCAGTACGTC. The V call is TRBV6-1, the J call TRBJ2-7, with D uncertain. Germline V gene lookup returns CDR1 MNHNS and CDR2 SASEGT. V gave up 1 base and J gave up 5 bases, with 12 bases separating them. The CDR3 is 14 residues long.

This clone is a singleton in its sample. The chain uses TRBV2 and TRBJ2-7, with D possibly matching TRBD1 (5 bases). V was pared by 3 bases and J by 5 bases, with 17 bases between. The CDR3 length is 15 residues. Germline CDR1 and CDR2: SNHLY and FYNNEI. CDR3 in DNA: TGTGCCAGCAGTGACCCTCTGCTACAGGCCCACGAGCAGTACTTC. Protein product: CASSDPLLQAHEQYF.

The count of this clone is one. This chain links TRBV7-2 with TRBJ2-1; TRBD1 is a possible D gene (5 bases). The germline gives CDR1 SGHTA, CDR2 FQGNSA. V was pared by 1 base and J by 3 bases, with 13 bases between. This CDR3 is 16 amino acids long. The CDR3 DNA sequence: TGTGCCAGCAGCTTAGTTCCGACAGAATACTACAATGAGCAGTTCTTC. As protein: CASSLVPTEYYNEQFF.

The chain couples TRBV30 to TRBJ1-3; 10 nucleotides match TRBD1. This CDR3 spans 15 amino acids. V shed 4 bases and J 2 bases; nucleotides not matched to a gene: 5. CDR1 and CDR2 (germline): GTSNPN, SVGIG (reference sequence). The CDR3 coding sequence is TGTGCCTGGATTGACGGGACAGGGGCTGGAAACACCATATATTTT. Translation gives CAWIDGTGAGNTIYF.